The T cell receptor beta chain described here comes from a study of T cells in Graves' hyperthyroidism and ophthalmopathy. The study excluded patients with uncontrolled infection, other autoimmune disease, pregnancy or lactation. Each 10 ml fresh peripheral blood draw supplied the PBMCs. TCR beta CDR3 regions were amplified from RNA transcripts. HTBI primers were used for first-round RT-PCR of the TCR CDR3. TCRdb fed the multiplex PCR reads into MiXCR, producing one record per CDR3 protein. The sample lists 300,000 to 450,000 distinct CDR3 sequences, roughly 25% occurring once. Ten or more counts support this clonotype. The CDR3 is made up of 12 amino acids. The germline gives CDR1 SQVTM, CDR2 ANQGSEA. V was clipped by 4 bases and J by 4 bases, with 10 bases between them.

The receptor was isolated from a man aged 50-60 years with Graves' hyperthyroidism. The chain recombines TRBV29-1 with TRBJ1-1; no firm D call. The sequenced material came from blood. This CDR3 reads CSVGKAATEAFF. The DNA of the CDR3 is TGCAGCGTTGGAAAGGCCGCCACTGAAGCTTTCTTT.